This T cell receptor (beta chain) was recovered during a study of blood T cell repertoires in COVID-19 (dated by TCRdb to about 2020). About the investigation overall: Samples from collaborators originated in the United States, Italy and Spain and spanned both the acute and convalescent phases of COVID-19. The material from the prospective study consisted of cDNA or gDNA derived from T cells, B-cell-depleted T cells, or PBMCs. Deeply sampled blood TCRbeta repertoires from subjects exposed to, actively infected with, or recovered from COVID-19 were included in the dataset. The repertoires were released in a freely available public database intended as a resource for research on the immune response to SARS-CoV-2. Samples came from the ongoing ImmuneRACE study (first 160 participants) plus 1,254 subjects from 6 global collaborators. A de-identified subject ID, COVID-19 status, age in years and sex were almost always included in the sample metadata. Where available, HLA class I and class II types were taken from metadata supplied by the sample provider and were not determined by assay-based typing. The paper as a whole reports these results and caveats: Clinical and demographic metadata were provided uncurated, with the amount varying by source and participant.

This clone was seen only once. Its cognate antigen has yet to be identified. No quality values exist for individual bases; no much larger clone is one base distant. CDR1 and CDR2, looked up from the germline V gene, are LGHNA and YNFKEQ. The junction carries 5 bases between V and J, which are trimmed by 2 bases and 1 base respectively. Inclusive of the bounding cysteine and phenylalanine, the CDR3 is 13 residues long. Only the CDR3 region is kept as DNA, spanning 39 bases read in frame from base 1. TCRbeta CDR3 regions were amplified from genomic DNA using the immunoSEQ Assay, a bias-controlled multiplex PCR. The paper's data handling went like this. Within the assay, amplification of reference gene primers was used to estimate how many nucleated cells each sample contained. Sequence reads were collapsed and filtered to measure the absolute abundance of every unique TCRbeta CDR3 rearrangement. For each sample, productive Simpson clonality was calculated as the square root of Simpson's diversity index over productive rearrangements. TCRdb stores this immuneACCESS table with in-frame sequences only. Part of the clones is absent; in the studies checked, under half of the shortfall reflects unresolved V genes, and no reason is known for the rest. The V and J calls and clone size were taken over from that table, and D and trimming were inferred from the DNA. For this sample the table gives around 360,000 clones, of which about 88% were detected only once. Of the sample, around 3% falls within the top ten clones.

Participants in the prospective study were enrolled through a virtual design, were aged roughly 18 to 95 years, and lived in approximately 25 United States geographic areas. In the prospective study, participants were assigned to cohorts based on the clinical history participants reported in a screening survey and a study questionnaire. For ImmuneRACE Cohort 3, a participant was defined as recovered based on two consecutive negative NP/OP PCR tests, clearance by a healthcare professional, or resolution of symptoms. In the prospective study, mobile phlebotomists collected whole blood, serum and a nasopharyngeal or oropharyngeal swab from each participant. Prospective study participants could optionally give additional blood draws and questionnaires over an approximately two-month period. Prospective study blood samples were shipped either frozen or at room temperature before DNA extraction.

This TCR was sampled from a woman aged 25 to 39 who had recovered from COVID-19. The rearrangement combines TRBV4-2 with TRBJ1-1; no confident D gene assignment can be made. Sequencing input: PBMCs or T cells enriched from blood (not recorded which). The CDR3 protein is CASSQTENTEAFF. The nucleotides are TGTGCCAGCAGCCAAACAGAGAACACTGAAGCTTTCTTT.